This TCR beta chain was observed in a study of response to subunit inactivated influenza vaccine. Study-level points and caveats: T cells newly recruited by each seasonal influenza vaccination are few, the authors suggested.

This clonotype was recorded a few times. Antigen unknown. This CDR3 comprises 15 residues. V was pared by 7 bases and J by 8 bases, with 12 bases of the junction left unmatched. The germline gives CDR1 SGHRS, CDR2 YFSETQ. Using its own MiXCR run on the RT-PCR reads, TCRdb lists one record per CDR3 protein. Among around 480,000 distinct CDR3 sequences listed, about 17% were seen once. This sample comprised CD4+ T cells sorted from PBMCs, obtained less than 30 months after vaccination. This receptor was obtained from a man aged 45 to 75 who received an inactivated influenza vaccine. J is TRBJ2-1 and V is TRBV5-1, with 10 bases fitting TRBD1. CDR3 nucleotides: TGCGCCAGCTCTCCAATGGGACAGGGGAGCCATGAGCAGTTCTTC. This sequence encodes CASSPMGQGSHEQFF.